The subject of this entry is one TCR beta chain. The antigen is unknown. This table comes from immunoSEQ multiplex PCR, and its TCRdb copy is limited to in-frame clones, with some not included. The repertoire holds 130,000 or so clones, around 92% seen once, with under 2% in the top ten. This sample is part of a study of T cell responses to AZD1222 COVID-19 vaccine. The CDR3 has 15 residues. The germline gives CDR1 SQVTM, CDR2 ANQGSEA. Trimming stripped 4 bases from V and 0 bases from J, with 15 bases between. Findings and caveats of the study: Repertoires were collected only later (after the peak T cell response had occurred). Donor demographics were predominantly white British with a female majority; clonal diversity may be underestimated. Just a handful of AZD1222 recipients were seropositive at baseline.

This rearrangement joins TRBV29-1 to TRBJ1-1, with D maybe TRBD1 (6 bases). The starting material was peripheral blood, obtained on day 0 of AZD1222 vaccination. The receptor's source is an adult in good health. CDR3 in amino acids: CSVAGGGLLNTEAFF. The CDR3 DNA follows: TGCAGCGTTGCAGGTGGGGGGCTGCTGAACACTGAAGCTTTCTTT.